This T cell receptor (beta chain) stems from a study of graft-versus-host responses after intestinal transplantation. About this clone itself: Its antigen is currently unknown.

The CDR3 spans 15 residues. Germline trimming cut 5 bases from V and 3 bases from J; bases unmatched to any gene: 7. The germline V gene has CDR1 SNHLY and CDR2 FYNNEI. Assay: immunoSEQ multiplex PCR; the TCRdb copy retains only in-frame clones and omits some. In the table there are approximately 68,000 clones, around 90% of which are singletons. The TCR sequence derives from a human donor who was the organ donor for an intestinal transplant. The chain carries TRBV2 and TRBJ2-7; TRBD1 aligns across 10 bases. The sequenced sample was unstimulated CD8+ T cells sorted from spleen or lymph node cells, obtained before transplant. The CDR3 DNA follows: TGTGCCAGCAGTCCTGACAGGGGGCAAAGCTACGAGCAGTACGTC. Amino acids: CASSPDRGQSYEQYV.